This TCR beta chain was identified during a study of shared clonotypes between healthy human individuals (dated by TCRdb to the early 2020s). The study in broad terms: The cohort comprised a couple of women and a few men aged 18 to 49 years. The study deeply sequenced blood TCR repertoires of about 5 healthy adults to estimate repertoire size and the extent of clonotype sharing between individuals. Each donor's leukapheresis produced roughly between roughly 0.94 and 9.5 billion PBMCs. Different laboratories and diverse techniques were used to prepare libraries and sequence TCR repertoires, to increase sequencing depth and limit assay-specific biases. For each donor, three plates each were used for CD4 naive and CD4 memory, two plates were used for CD8 naive, and one plate was used for CD8 memory.

Beyond this particular receptor, the publication reports: Across a handful of donors, roughly 5.1% of naive CD4, approximately 3.6% of naive CD8, around 2.1% of memory CD4, and about 0.4% of memory CD8 clonotypes were shared. Compared with non-shared clonotypes, clonotypes shared by all four sorted-subset donors had higher generation probabilities. Even with the large sequencing depth, rarefaction of the sorted-subset datasets indicated that sequencing was incomplete. Naive subsets generally had larger estimated clonotype richness than memory subsets did. Pairwise subsampling indicated that sequencing depth was expected to affect the degree of clonotype sharing among donors. The genetic and exposure-history diversity represented was limited by the small number of donors. Sampling was restricted to blood, and TCR repertoires in tissue are likely to differ from TCR repertoires in blood.

The donors were healthy, HIV-negative adults with no recently reported acute infections or vaccinations. Every donor was a Caucasian adult residing in Nashville, Tennessee, USA. CD4+ T cells were enriched through magnetic negative selection, after which naive cells were positively selected on CD45RA and the remaining negative fraction served as the memory subset. After blood collection by leukapheresis, PBMCs were isolated using Ficoll-Histopaque density gradient centrifugation and then cryopreserved in the vapor phase of liquid nitrogen. Purity and quantity of every magnetically sorted T cell population were checked by analytical flow cytometry. Genomic DNA was isolated from every sorted fraction and measured by UV absorbance on a Nanodrop 2000c. V and J are truncated by 4 bases and 5 bases respectively, leaving an intervening sequence of 11 bases. Measured from the cysteine to the phenylalanine, the CDR3 is 13 residues long. Only CDR3 DNA is held: 39 bases, read in frame from base 1. The germline V gene specifies ENHRY as CDR1 and SYGVKD as CDR2.

TCR CDR3 regions were amplified from genomic DNA by multiplex PCR using the deep immunoSEQ assay. Extracted genomic DNA from each cell subset was spread evenly across all wells of several immunoSEQ 96-well plates, with each plate serving as a replicate. For sorted subsets, about 0.2 ug genomic DNA, equal to some 28,000 T cell genomes, was loaded into each replicate PCR. The purified libraries were quantified using a Qubit 3.0 fluorometer, sized with a Bioanalyzer 2100, and then quantified again using the KAPA Library Quantification kit. Each immunoSEQ 96-well plate was sequenced on its own single-read 150-cycle Illumina NextSeq 550 flow cell. Regarding the original processing steps: Because only junctional sequences without quality scores were contained in the immunoSEQ output, filtering matching that applied to full-length reads could not be performed. To assign V/J genes and CDR3, sequences were annotated against IMGT germline references using PyIR, a Python wrapper for IgBLAST v1.9. Reads were filtered out if the reads had weak V/J assignments (E-value above 1e-6), no CDR3, stop codons, out-of-frame junctions, or ambiguous translated residues. A V3J clonotype was defined by an identical inferred V gene, J gene, and CDR3 amino acid sequence. The percentage overlap between two repertoires was calculated by dividing the number of shared unique clonotypes by the size of the smaller repertoire. RTK rarefaction, the Chao1 estimator, and Recon v2.1 estimates of unobserved clonotypes were used to assess repertoire richness. OLGA was used to compute generation probabilities for all TCRbeta clonotypes that the gDNA method yielded from a handful of donors. Not all clones reach the TCRdb copy of this immuneACCESS table, which keeps in-frame sequences only. Checked studies attribute under half of the gap to unresolved V genes and leave the rest unexplained. V and J calls plus clone size are reproduced from that table; the DNA served to infer D and trimming. This sample holds millions of clones; more than 80% were observed only once. The ten top clones hold 0.14% of the sample.

Concerning this clone: It lacks a known antigen. No clone much larger than this one lies a single base away; base qualities are absent.

This receptor was taken from a man aged 18 to 29 in good health. The rearrangement combines TRBV10-3 with TRBJ2-5; the D gene is not confidently resolved. Sequenced material: naive CD4+ T cells sorted from blood. Interpreted using the paper, the cell subset or site label stands for: CD45RA+ positively selected. Here the CDR3 is given as CAISVTSVETQYF. The DNA sequence reads TGTGCCATCAGTGTTACCAGCGTGGAGACCCAGTACTTC.